Following are 19 T cell receptor beta chains from one sample sequenced in a study of T cell responses to AZD1222 COVID-19 vaccine. TCRdb's table, derived via immunoSEQ multiplex PCR, lists solely in-frame clones and lacks some. The repertoire includes 150,000 to 200,000 clones, under 95% of them detected once, and more than 0.75% sits in the top ten. The sequencing used peripheral blood, collected on day 0 of AZD1222 vaccination. Every receptor here comes from an adult in good health.

The chain joins TRBV5-1 to TRBJ2-5; 7 bases are shared with TRBD2. Germline V lookup: CDR1 SGHRS, CDR2 YFSETQ. With V trimmed by 2 bases and J by 5 bases, 6 bases remained unmatched. The CDR3 extends over 14 amino acids. The DNA of the CDR3 is TGCGCCAGCAGCTTCAGCGGGACCGGGGAGACCCAGTACTTC. Translating it yields CASSFSGTGETQYF.

The sample holds one count of this clone. The CDR3 nucleotides read TGCGCCAGCGGATATACCGGGACAGGCCACTATGGCTACACCTTC. This sequence encodes CASGYTGTGHYGYTF. The rearrangement joins TRBV5-1 to TRBJ1-2; TRBD1 aligns across 8 bases. This CDR3 is 15 amino acids long. The junction had 11 bases not matched to a gene; V was cut back by 7 bases and J by 3 bases. Germline CDR1 is SGHRS and CDR2 is YFSETQ.

The gene calls are TRBV7-8 and TRBJ2-2; 7 positions match TRBD1. CDR3 length equals 15 residues. Germline V gene data show CDR1 as SGHVS and CDR2 as FQNEAQ. Germline trimming cut 10 bases from V and 5 bases from J; bases unmatched to any gene: 13. The CDR3 DNA reads TGTGCCACGAATAGGGGGCGATTTTTGACCGGGGAGCTGTTTTTT. This gives the protein CATNRGRFLTGELFF.

This chain joins TRBV21-1 and TRBJ2-1; TRBD1, as called in the table, went unchecked against the DNA. TRBV21-1 is given as a pseudogene. The CDR3 length is 20 residues. The CDR3, as DNA: TGTGCCAGCAGCAACGGCGGCAGGGGGCGCCTTAAGAGCTCCTACAATGAGCAGTTCTTC. Amino acid sequence: CASSNGGRGRLKSSYNEQFF.

The genes are TRBV18 and TRBJ1-6; D is unresolved. Per the germline V gene, CDR1 is KGHSH and CDR2 is LQKENI. V lost 3 bases and J 6 bases, leaving 15 bases between the germline ends. The CDR3 consists of 16 residues. The CDR3 nucleotides read TGTGCCAGCTCACCCCGAAGGGCTTTAGGTAATTCACCCCTCCACTTT. Encoded protein: CASSPRRALGNSPLHF.

This chain links TRBV5-1 with TRBJ1-2; 9 nucleotides align to TRBD1. CDR1 and CDR2 (germline): SGHRS, YFSETQ. This CDR3 region has 17 residues. J lost 4 bases, V lost 2 bases, and 12 bases had no gene match. Here the CDR3 DNA reads TGCGCCAGCAGCTTTGCGGGACAGGGTCCCACTTTCTATGGCTACACCTTC. Translating it yields CASSFAGQGPTFYGYTF.

V is TRBV29-1 and J is TRBJ2-1; a weak D match, TRBD1 (5 bases). V lost 3 bases and J 7 bases, leaving 13 bases between the germline ends. The CDR3 has 13 amino acids. CDR1 and CDR2 from the germline V gene are SQVTM and ANQGSEA. The CDR3 sequence: CSVDLGVGNEQFF. As DNA, the CDR3 is TGCAGCGTTGACCTAGGGGTGGGGAATGAGCAGTTCTTC.

This clone showed up just once. The V gene is TRBV7-3, the J gene TRBJ1-6, with 7 bases that match TRBD1. Trimming took 3 bases from V and 6 from J; bases not matched to a gene: 8. CDR3 length: 16 residues. CDR1 SGHTA and CDR2 FQGTGA come from the germline V gene. DNA of the CDR3: TGTGCCAGCAGCTTGACAGGGACGGGGTTTAATTCACCCCTCCACTTT. Residues: CASSLTGTGFNSPLHF.

The V and J genes are TRBV5-1 and TRBJ2-7; D gene uncertain. Germline CDR1 reads SGHRS; CDR2 reads YFSETQ. Trimming pared 0 bases from V and 6 bases from J, leaving 7 bases between. The CDR3 length is 12 residues. In DNA form, the CDR3 reads TGCGCCAGCAGCTTGGGGGCAGGCGAGCAGTACTTC. Translation: CASSLGAGEQYF.

V and J are TRBV6-5 and TRBJ2-1, with TRBD2 identical over 11 bases. The ends lost 4 bases at V and 7 bases at J; junction bases unmatched: 3. In germline, CDR1 is MNHEY, CDR2 SVGAGI. The CDR3 length is 14 residues. The CDR3 region has the DNA TGTGCCAGCAGTTCTAGCGGGAGGAGAAATGAGCAGTTCTTC. Protein product: CASSSSGRRNEQFF.

This chain joins TRBV7-9 and TRBJ2-7; TRBD1 agrees at 11 bases. Per germline, CDR1 SEHNR and CDR2 FQNEAQ (reference sequence). The CDR3 runs 15 residues. Trimming at V came to 6 bases and at J to 6 bases, leaving 10 bases not matched to a gene. Here the CDR3 reads CASSRADRGLGEQYF. The CDR3, as DNA: TGTGCCAGCAGTCGCGCGGACAGGGGGCTCGGCGAGCAGTACTTC. Full variable domain (missing parts from reference TRBV7-9 and TRBJ2-7): DTGVSQNPRHKITKRGQNVTFRCDPISEHNRLYWYRQTLGQGPEFLTYFQNEAQLEKSRLLSDRFSAERPKGSFSTLEIQRTEQGDSAMYLCASSRADRGLGEQYFGPGTRLTVT.

This clone showed up just once. The genes are TRBV5-1 and TRBJ2-2, with no clear D. The germline V gene encodes CDR1 SGHRS and CDR2 YFSETQ. V dropped 2 bases and J dropped 0 bases, with 5 bases sitting between them. CDR3 size: 14 residues. CDR3 nucleotide sequence: TGCGCCAGCAGCTTTGATCCGAACACCGGGGAGCTGTTTTTT. Translating it yields CASSFDPNTGELFF.

This clone came up once. V usage is TRBV29-1 and J usage is TRBJ2-3; 9 bases are shared with TRBD2. This CDR3 comprises 15 residues. Germline V gene data show CDR1 as SQVTM and CDR2 as ANQGSEA. Losses at the gene ends were 1 base for V and 3 bases for J; bases not matched to a gene: 5. The CDR3 region is CSVEGAGGVTDTQYF. The CDR3 DNA follows: TGCAGCGTTGAAGGGGCGGGAGGGGTGACAGATACGCAGTATTTT.

V usage is TRBV5-1 and J usage is TRBJ2-5; either TRBD1 or TRBD2 may supply D (7 bases each). CDR1 and CDR2 from the germline V gene are SGHRS and YFSETQ. With 2 bases removed from V and 2 bases from J, the gap between germline ends came to 13 bases. CDR3 length: 15 amino acids. The CDR3 coding sequence is TGCGCCAGCAGCTTTGCAGGGGGAGGGCAAGAGACCCAGTACTTC. It is translated as CASSFAGGGQETQYF.

The rearrangement uses TRBV28 and TRBJ1-2; 9 bases are shared with TRBD1. V shed 5 bases, J shed 9 bases, and the junction held 10 bases outside the gene matches. The CDR3 runs to 14 residues. The germline V gene encodes CDR1 MDHEN and CDR2 SYDVKM. This CDR3 reads CASSITGTGTSYTF. The CDR3 DNA sequence: TGTGCCAGCAGTATCACCGGGACAGGGACGAGCTACACCTTC.

Details on this clone: The junction and the germline gene differ at one end; a read error may be behind it. This sequence joins TRBV6-1 and TRBJ2-5, with D uncertain. The germline CDR1 and CDR2 sequences are MNHNS and SASEGT. The CDR3 consists of 15 residues. The CDR3 nucleotides are TGTGCCAGCAGTGATTGGTGGCAGGCACGAGAGAGGTGCGACTTC. Amino acid sequence: CASSDWWQARERCDF.

The genes are TRBV7-3 and TRBJ1-1; no firm D call. The V end lost 5 bases, the J end lost 1 base, and 8 bases lay between the germline ends. Germline V gives CDR1 SGHTA, CDR2 FQGTGA. CDR3 length: 13 residues. The CDR3 sequence: CASSLTSNTEAFF. The CDR3 DNA follows: TGTGCCAGCAGCCTCACCTCGAACACTGAAGCTTTCTTT.

V and J are TRBV9 and TRBJ1-1; 9 positions match TRBD1. The CDR3 length is 16 residues. Germline V CDR1 and CDR2: SGDLS, YYNGEE. V was clipped by 3 bases and J by 0 bases; unmatched bases: 6. The CDR3, as DNA: TGTGCCAGCAGCGCGACGGGGACAGGGCTGAACACTGAAGCTTTCTTT. Amino acids: CASSATGTGLNTEAFF.

The J gene is TRBJ2-7, the V gene TRBV3-1 (or the pseudogene TRBV3-2); 12 bases are shared with TRBD2. Germline V gene lookup returns CDR1 LGHDT and CDR2 YNNKEL (reference sequence). This CDR3 has 17 amino acids. With V trimmed by 3 bases and J by 3 bases, 9 bases remained unmatched. CDR3 nucleotides: TGTGCCAGCAGCCATGGACTAGCGGGGTACCTGGACTACGAGCAGTACTTC. This encodes CASSHGLAGYLDYEQYF.